Sequencing of this TCR beta chain was carried out in a study of cytotoxic CD8 clonotypes in ibrutinib-treated CLL. Study in general: Responses comprised approximately 25 partial and 2 complete; at median around 70 months, roughly 14 remained remitted and roughly 12 progressed.

This CDR3 is built from 14 residues. V shed 4 bases and J shed 6 bases, with 13 bases lying between them. In germline, CDR1 is MGHRA, CDR2 YSYEKL. Deep sequencing aimed at 1 in 200,000 to 1 in 1 million T cells' resolution. TCRdb's table, derived via immunoSEQ multiplex PCR, lists solely in-frame clones and lacks some. The table records roughly 150,000 clones, approximately 80% of them present only once. This clone was seen a single time. As yet, its antigen is unknown. General study results and limits: In comparison with age-matched healthy donors, baseline clonality was higher and tracked circulating CD8+ T-cell counts. The public clonotypes identified were infrequent and showed contraction or stability on treatment.

The rearrangement uses TRBV4-1 and TRBJ1-5, with D maybe TRBD1 (5 bases). This TCR came from a human donor with chronic lymphocytic leukemia. Material: PBMCs, obtained after 24 months of ibrutinib treatment. CDR3 region: CASSREGPLQPQHF. In nucleotides, the CDR3 is TGCGCCAGCAGCCGGGAGGGGCCCCTTCAGCCCCAGCATTTT.